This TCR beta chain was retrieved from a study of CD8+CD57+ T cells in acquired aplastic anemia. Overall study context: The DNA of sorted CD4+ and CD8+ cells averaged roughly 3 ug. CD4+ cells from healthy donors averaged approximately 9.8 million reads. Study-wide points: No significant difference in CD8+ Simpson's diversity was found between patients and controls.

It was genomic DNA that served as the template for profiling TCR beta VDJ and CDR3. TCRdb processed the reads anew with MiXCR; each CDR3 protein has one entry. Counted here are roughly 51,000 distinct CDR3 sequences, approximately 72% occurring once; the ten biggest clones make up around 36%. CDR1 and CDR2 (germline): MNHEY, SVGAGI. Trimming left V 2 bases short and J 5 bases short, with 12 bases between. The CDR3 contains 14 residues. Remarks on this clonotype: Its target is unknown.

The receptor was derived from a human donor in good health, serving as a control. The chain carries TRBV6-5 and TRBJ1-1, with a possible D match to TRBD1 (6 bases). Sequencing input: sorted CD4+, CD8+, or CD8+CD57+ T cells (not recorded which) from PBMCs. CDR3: CASSYEGRGTEAFF. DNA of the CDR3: TGTGCCAGCAGTTACGAGGGAAGGGGGACTGAAGCTTTCTTT.